These 11 T cell receptor beta chains came from one sample sequenced in a study of cytomegalovirus exposure and HLA in healthy donors (dated by TCRdb to the late 2010s). The library was made by the immunoSEQ multiplex PCR assay. A mixture of 60 forward primers for TCR Vbeta segments and 13 reverse primers for TCR Jbeta segments was used in the multiplex PCR. Sourced from immuneACCESS, this table was stored by TCRdb with only in-frame sequences that have V and J called. A share of the clones is absent; for the studies checked, an unresolved V gene accounts for under half, and the remainder has no known explanation. The sample includes about 170,000 clones, with 85% observed a single time. 1% of the sample comes from the top ten. The sequenced sample was PBMCs. The source of these receptors is a boy younger than 10 in good health and CMV-seronegative.

This chain joins TRBV11-2 and TRBJ2-5; TRBD2 matches 7 bases. Per germline, CDR1 SGHAT and CDR2 FQNNGV. The CDR3 contains 14 residues. Losses at the gene ends were 1 base for V and 5 bases for J; bases not matched to a gene: 4. CDR3 nucleotide sequence: TGTGCCAGCAGCTTAGGACTAGCATGGGAGACCCAGTACTTC. Translated: CASSLGLAWETQYF.

The rearrangement uses TRBV5-5 and TRBJ1-6; D gene uncertain. Deletions cut 0 bases from V and 6 bases from J, with 16 bases between. The CDR3 is 17 amino acids. Germline loops: CDR1 SGHKS, CDR2 YYEKEE (reference sequence). Here the CDR3 DNA reads TGTGCCAGCAGCTTGGGTCCGGGGAACGTCCCTAATTCACCCCTCCACTTT. Its protein product is CASSLGPGNVPNSPLHF. The variable domain in full, completed from reference TRBV5-5 and TRBJ1-6, reads DAGVTQSPTHLIKTRGQQVTLRCSPISGHKSVSWYQQVLGQGPQFIFQYYEKEERGRGNFPDRFSARQFPNYSSELNVNALLLGDSALYLCASSLGPGNVPNSPLHFGNGTRLTVT.

This chain connects TRBV7-9 to TRBJ2-1, with a possible D match to TRBD1 (5 bases). Between the trimmed V and J ends, which lost 4 bases and 8 bases, there was a span of 18 bases. From germline, CDR1 is SEHNR and CDR2 FQNEAQ (reference sequence). CDR3 length: 15 amino acids. This chain's CDR3 is CASSYRRQGIHEQFF. The CDR3, as DNA: TGTGCCAGCAGCTACAGACGGCAGGGAATTCATGAGCAGTTCTTC.

V gene TRBV5-1 combines with J gene TRBJ1-2; D ambiguous. CDR3 length: 14 amino acids. CDR1 and CDR2 from the germline V gene are SGHRS and YFSETQ. With 0 bases removed from V and 4 bases from J, the gap between germline ends came to 10 bases. Written as DNA, the CDR3 is TGCGCCAGCAGCTTGGGGGAGGTCTTCTATGGCTACACCTTC. Residues: CASSLGEVFYGYTF.

This clone was picked up one time. The chain carries TRBV2 and TRBJ2-5; TRBD2 aligns across 7 bases. Germline trimming cut 7 bases from V and 7 bases from J; bases unmatched to any gene: 12. The germline V gene has CDR1 SNHLY and CDR2 FYNNEI. This CDR3 spans 14 amino acids. CDR3 coding DNA: TGTGCCAGCATCAGGCTAGCGGCACGGGGGACCCAGTACTTC. Translation gives CASIRLAARGTQYF.

This clone has just a few counts. The chain has TRBV10-3 and TRBJ1-1; TRBD1 agrees at 7 bases. J was trimmed by 4 bases and V by 6 bases; bases with no gene match: 5. The germline V gene has CDR1 ENHRY and CDR2 SYGVKD. This CDR3 has 13 residues. The CDR3: CAISRQGGTEAFF. CDR3 DNA: TGTGCCATCAGCCGACAGGGAGGCACTGAAGCTTTCTTT.

The rearrangement uses TRBV25-1 and TRBJ1-4; no clear D. CDR1 is MGHDK and CDR2 is SYGVNS in the germline V gene. Deletions cut 8 bases from V and 8 bases from J, with 9 bases between. The CDR3 runs 11 residues. CDR3 residues: CASLLGEKLFF. DNA for the CDR3: TGTGCCAGCCTGCTAGGAGAAAAACTGTTTTTT.

This rearrangement joins TRBV5-1 to TRBJ2-3; 10 bases are a match to TRBD2. V dropped 1 base and J dropped 1; count of bases not matched to a gene: 3. Germline V lookup: CDR1 SGHRS, CDR2 YFSETQ. There are 16 residues in the CDR3. The CDR3: CASSLPGLAGTDTQYF. The CDR3 nucleotides read TGCGCCAGCAGCTTGCCAGGACTAGCGGGCACAGATACGCAGTATTTT.

This clone appeared a single time. V gene TRBV28 combines with J gene TRBJ1-4, with D perhaps TRBD1 (5 bases). The germline gives CDR1 MDHEN, CDR2 SYDVKM. Between the trimmed V and J ends, which lost 5 bases and 8 bases, there was a span of 15 bases. The CDR3 is 14 residues long. CDR3 nucleotides: TGTGCCAGCAGTCCTCAGGGAAGGAAGGAAAAACTGTTTTTT. It specifies CASSPQGRKEKLFF.

This chain links TRBV6-1 with TRBJ2-1; maybe TRBD2 (5 bases). Trimming removed 1 base from V and 3 bases from J, with 16 bases in between. CDR1 MNHNS and CDR2 SASEGT come from the germline V gene. The CDR3 length is 17 residues. CDR3 sequence (DNA): TGTGCCAGCAGTGAAGTTGGGCCAGAGGGTTACTACAATGAGCAGTTCTTC. Translation gives CASSEVGPEGYYNEQFF.

This rearrangement joins TRBV6-5 to TRBJ1-2; perhaps TRBD1 as D (6 bases). Between the trimmed V and J ends, which lost 6 bases and 6 bases, there was a span of 20 bases. CDR3 length: 15 amino acids. The germline V gene has CDR1 MNHEY and CDR2 SVGAGI. This CDR3 reads CASRQAPDSFHGYTF. The CDR3 nucleotides read TGTGCCAGCAGGCAAGCCCCGGACAGTTTTCATGGCTACACCTTC.